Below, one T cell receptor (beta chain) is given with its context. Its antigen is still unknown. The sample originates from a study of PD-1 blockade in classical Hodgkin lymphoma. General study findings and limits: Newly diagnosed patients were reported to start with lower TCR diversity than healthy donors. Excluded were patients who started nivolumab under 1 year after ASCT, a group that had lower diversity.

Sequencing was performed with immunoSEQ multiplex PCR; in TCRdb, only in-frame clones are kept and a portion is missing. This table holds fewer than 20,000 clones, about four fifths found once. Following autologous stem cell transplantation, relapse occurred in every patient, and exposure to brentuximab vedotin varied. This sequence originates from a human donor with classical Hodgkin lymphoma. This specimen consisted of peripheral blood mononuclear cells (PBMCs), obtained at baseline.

The chain's CDR3 is CASSVKQGIYEQYF. In nucleotides, the CDR3 is TGTGCCAGCAGCGTCAAACAGGGGATCTACGAGCAGTACTTC. V gene TRBV5-8 combines with J gene TRBJ2-7, with 7 nucleotides matching TRBD1. This CDR3 contains 14 residues. V lost 4 bases, J lost 3 bases, and 7 bases stayed unmatched. The germline V gene encodes CDR1 SGHTS and CDR2 YDEGEE.